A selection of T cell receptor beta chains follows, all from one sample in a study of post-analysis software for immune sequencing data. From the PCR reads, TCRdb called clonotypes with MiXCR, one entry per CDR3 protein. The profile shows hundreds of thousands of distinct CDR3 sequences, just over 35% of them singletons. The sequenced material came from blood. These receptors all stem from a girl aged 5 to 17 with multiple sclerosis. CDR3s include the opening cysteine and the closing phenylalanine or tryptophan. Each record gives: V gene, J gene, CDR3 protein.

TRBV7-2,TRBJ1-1,CASSSRKGNTEAFF
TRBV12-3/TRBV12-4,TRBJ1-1,CASSFMTEAFF
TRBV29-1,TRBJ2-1,CSVEDPSGTSGSYYNEQFF
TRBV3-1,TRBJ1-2,CASSEQGDHYGYTF
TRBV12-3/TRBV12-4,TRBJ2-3,CASSLNQEQYF
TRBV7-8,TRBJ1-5,CASSRTQAVNSNQPQHF
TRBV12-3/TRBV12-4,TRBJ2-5,CASSRGTGGTQYF
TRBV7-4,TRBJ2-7,CASSLGSSGRVTYEQYF
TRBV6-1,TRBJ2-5,CASRGPQETQYF
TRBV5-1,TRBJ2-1,CASSLGGANDNEQFF
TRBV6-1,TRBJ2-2,CASSERATRGTNTGELFF
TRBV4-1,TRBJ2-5,CASSHVGKEGRETQYF
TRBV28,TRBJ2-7,CASSPPGQSSYEQYF
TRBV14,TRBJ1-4,CASSQMAQGEKLFF
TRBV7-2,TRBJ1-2,CASSVLDSYGYTF
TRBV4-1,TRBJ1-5,CASSQEPGINQPQHF
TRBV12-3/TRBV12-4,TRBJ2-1,CASRSGGGNNEQFF
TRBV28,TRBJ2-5,CASSSNRGETQYF
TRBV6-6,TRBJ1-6,CASKDSRNSPLHF
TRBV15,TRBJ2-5,CATSIDREETQYF
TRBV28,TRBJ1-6,CASNDRGGSPLHF
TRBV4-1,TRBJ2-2,CASSQRGSDTGELFF
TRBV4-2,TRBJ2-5,CASSQEPASGGGMETQYF
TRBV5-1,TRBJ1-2,CASSEDLVYGYTF
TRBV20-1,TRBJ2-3,CSASRSGGVPDTQYF
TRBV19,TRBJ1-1,CASSIDLLQTGAATEAFF
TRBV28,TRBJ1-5,CASSPNDSPNQPQHF
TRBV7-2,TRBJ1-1,CASRTDSRQEAFF
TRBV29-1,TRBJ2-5,CSVDTTGQETQYF
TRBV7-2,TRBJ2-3,CASSLSAGATDTQYF
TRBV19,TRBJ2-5,CASSRPSRGETQYF
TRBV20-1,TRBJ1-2,CSARDRDYGYTF